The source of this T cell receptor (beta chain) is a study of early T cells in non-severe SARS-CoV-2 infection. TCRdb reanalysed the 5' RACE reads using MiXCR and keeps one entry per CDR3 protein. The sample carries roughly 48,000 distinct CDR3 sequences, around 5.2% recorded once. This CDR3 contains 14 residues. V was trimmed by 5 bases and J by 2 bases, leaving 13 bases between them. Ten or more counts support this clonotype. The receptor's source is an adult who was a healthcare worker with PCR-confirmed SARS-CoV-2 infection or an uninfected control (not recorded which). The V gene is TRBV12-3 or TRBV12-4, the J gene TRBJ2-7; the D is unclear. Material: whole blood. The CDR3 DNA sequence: TGTGCCAGCAGTATCCGTCGCCAACCCTACGAGCAGTACTTC. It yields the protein CASSIRRQPYEQYF.